Following are 3 T cell receptor beta chains from one sample sequenced in a study of blood T cell repertoires in COVID-19. Using immunoSEQ multiplex PCR, the repertoire was profiled, and TCRdb retains in-frame clones only, with some absent. Here the sample spans some 100,000 clones, roughly nine tenths being singletons. Sequencing input: peripheral blood. The receptor source for this set is a middle-aged man with acute or convalescent COVID-19.

The chain joins TRBV7-9 to TRBJ1-1, with D perhaps TRBD1 (6 bases). V gave up 3 bases and J gave up 1 base, with 12 bases separating them. CDR3 size: 15 residues. The germline gives CDR1 SEHNR, CDR2 FQNEAQ (reference sequence). The CDR3 DNA sequence: TGTGCCAGCAGCTTTCCCGGGACAAAGAACACTGAAGCTTTCTTT. Protein sequence: CASSFPGTKNTEAFF. The full variable domain, completed using reference TRBV7-9 and TRBJ1-1, is DTGVSQNPRHKITKRGQNVTFRCDPISEHNRLYWYRQTLGQGPEFLTYFQNEAQLEKSRLLSDRFSAERPKGSFSTLEIQRTEQGDSAMYLCASSFPGTKNTEAFFGQGTRLTVV.

The sample holds one count of this clone. V and J are TRBV6-1 and TRBJ1-2; D is undetermined. V lost 2 bases, J lost 3 bases, and 7 bases lay in between. CDR1 MNHNS and CDR2 SASEGT come from the germline V gene. The CDR3 spans 13 residues. CDR3 in amino acids: CASSENTDYGYTF. The CDR3 region has the DNA TGTGCCAGCAGTGAAAACACAGACTATGGCTACACCTTC.

The gene calls are TRBV5-1 and TRBJ2-5; 11 bases agree with TRBD1. Trimming cost V 4 bases and J 5 bases; bases outside gene matches: 7. CDR1 and CDR2 (germline): SGHRS, YFSETQ. The CDR3 consists of 15 residues. CDR3 loop: CASSPGTGGYETQYF. The CDR3 coding sequence is TGCGCCAGCAGCCCAGGGACAGGGGGATATGAGACCCAGTACTTC. The variable domain in full, with the rest retrieved from reference TRBV5-1 and TRBJ2-5, is KAGVTQTPRYLIKTRGQQVTLSCSPISGHRSVSWYQQTPGQGLQFLFEYFSETQRNKGNFPGRFSGRQFSNSRSEMNVSTLELGDSALYLCASSPGTGGYETQYFGPGTRLLVL.